A single sample gave rise to the 3 T cell receptor beta chains below, sequenced in a study of beta chain features in type 1 diabetes. Study findings and constraints: The study found moderately but significantly shorter TCRB CDR3s in all four CD4+ subsets of Type 1 diabetes patients.

No cognate antigen is known for these TCRs. The whole isolated RNA underwent reverse transcription, so sequencing captured expressed TCRB transcripts. The data were produced by immunoSEQ multiplex PCR, yet TCRdb's version contains in-frame clones alone and is incomplete. The sample includes about 340,000 clones, less than 15% of them seen just once. The source material was naive CD4+ T cells from blood. Source of these receptors: a woman between 18 and 29 years old with type 1 diabetes.

This clone has just a few counts. The chain employs TRBV2 and TRBJ1-5; D not certain. V lost 5 bases, J lost 5 bases, and 4 bases lay in between. The CDR3 sequence is 11 residues long. Germline CDR1 and CDR2: SNHLY and FYNNEI. In nucleotides, the CDR3 is TGTGCCAGCAGTTCGGATCAGCCCCAGCATTTT. This codes for CASSSDQPQHF.

There are a few counts of this clone. The chain joins TRBV27 to TRBJ2-5, with 9 positions matching TRBD1. Trimming at V came to 5 bases and at J to 7 bases, leaving 2 bases not matched to a gene. Germline-derived CDR1 and CDR2 are MNHEY and SMNVEV (reference sequence). CDR3 size: 12 residues. The CDR3 nucleotides are TGTGCCAGCAGTGACAGGGGGGCGACCCAGTACTTC. Its protein product is CASSDRGATQYF.

V gene TRBV13 combines with J gene TRBJ2-1, with TRBD1 identical over 8 bases. This CDR3 spans 17 amino acids. Per germline, CDR1 PRHDT and CDR2 FYEKMQ (reference sequence). After removal of 2 bases from V and 4 bases from J, the junction contained 10 bases not matched to a gene. In DNA form, the CDR3 reads TGTGCCAGCAGCTTACGGCTGGGGACAGGATATTACAATGAGCAGTTCTTC. Protein sequence: CASSLRLGTGYYNEQFF.